A selection of T cell receptor beta chains follows, all from one sample in a study of blood T cell repertoires in COVID-19. The data were produced by immunoSEQ multiplex PCR, yet TCRdb's version contains in-frame clones alone and is incomplete. The sample lists about 170,000 clones; around 86% were seen once. Sequencing used peripheral blood. All receptors derive from a man in his sixties or seventies with acute or convalescent COVID-19. CDR3s include the opening cysteine and the closing phenylalanine or tryptophan. The D gene is left open where the match is weak. Only some rows state a clone size, as once, few, many or a class for expanded clones.

>TRBJ1-2|.|TRBV27|TRBD1
CASSARQGTWGYTF
TGTGCCAGCAGTGCCAGACAGGGGACGTGGGGCTACACCTTC
>TRBJ1-1|.|TRBV7-6|.
CASSSGYTEAFF
TGTGCCAGCAGCTCGGGTTACACTGAAGCTTTCTTT
>TRBJ2-7|.|TRBV2|.
CASVAGLSYEQYF
TGTGCCAGCGTAGCTGGACTCTCCTACGAGCAGTACTTC
>TRBJ2-7|.|TRBV5-1|TRBD1
CASSLGGTGGHEQYF
TGCGCCAGCAGCTTGGGCGGGACAGGGGGGCACGAGCAGTACTTC
>TRBJ2-5|.|TRBV5-1|TRBD1
CASSGGQLQETQYF
TGCGCCAGCAGCGGGGGACAGCTCCAAGAGACCCAGTACTTC
>TRBJ1-1|.|TRBV7-2|.
CASSLGAGATEAFF
TGTGCCAGCAGCTTAGGGGCAGGGGCCACTGAAGCTTTCTTT
>TRBJ1-2|.|TRBV27|TRBD1
CASSLTGINYGYTF
TGTGCCAGCAGTCTGACAGGGATCAACTATGGCTACACCTTC
>TRBJ1-5|.|TRBV28|.
CASSPPGVGRALSQPQHF
TGTGCCAGCAGTCCCCCCGGGGTGGGCCGGGCCCTTTCTCAGCCCCAGCATTTT
>TRBJ2-1|.|TRBV15|.
CATSRGGDSYNEQFF
TGTGCCACCAGCAGAGGAGGTGACTCCTACAATGAGCAGTTCTTC
>TRBJ2-2|.|TRBV19|.
CASKSERTSNTGELFF
TGTGCCAGTAAATCGGAGCGAACTTCGAACACCGGGGAGCTGTTTTTT
>TRBJ1-3|.|TRBV7-9|.
CASSLAINWQAASGNTIYF
TGTGCCAGCAGCTTAGCTATCAATTGGCAGGCCGCCTCTGGAAACACCATATATTTT
>TRBJ2-7|.|TRBV21-1|.
CASSKAGGRAYEGYF
TGTGCCAGCAGCAAAGCTGGCGGGAGAGCCTACGAGGGGTACTTC
>TRBJ1-1|.|TRBV19|.
CASSSPHGGVSEAFF
TGTGCCAGTAGTAGCCCGCACGGAGGGGTGAGCGAAGCTTTCTTT
>TRBJ2-6|.|TRBV30|.
CAWSVGVSVTNVLTF
TGTGCCTGGAGTGTAGGGGTATCCGTAACCAACGTCCTGACTTTC
>TRBJ2-3|.|TRBV11-3|.
CASSFTAGADTQYF
TGTGCCAGCAGCTTTACCGCAGGGGCAGATACGCAGTATTTT
>TRBJ1-4|.|TRBV14|.
CASSQDSRKLFF
TGTGCCAGCAGCCAAGATTCTAGGAAACTGTTTTTT
>TRBJ1-3|.|TRBV5-1|TRBD1
CASSWTGAGNTIYF
TGCGCCAGCAGCTGGACAGGGGCTGGAAACACCATATATTTT
>TRBJ1-2|.|TRBV28|.
CASSLGQSEGYTF
TGTGCCAGCAGTTTGGGGCAGTCTGAAGGCTACACCTTC
>TRBJ1-1|.|TRBV18|TRBD1
CASSQQGQNTEAFF
TGTGCCAGCTCCCAACAGGGGCAGAACACTGAAGCTTTCTTT
>TRBJ1-6|few|TRBV5-1|.
CASSLDSGSNSPLHF
TGCGCCAGCAGCTTGGATTCCGGGAGCAATTCACCCCTCCACTTT
>TRBJ2-1|.|TRBV10-3|TRBD2
CAIRISTSIYNEQFF
TGTGCCATCAGGATCTCGACTAGCATCTACAATGAGCAGTTCTTC
>TRBJ2-5|.|TRBV5-1|TRBD1
CASSLQGTGKETQYF
TGCGCCAGCAGCCTCCAAGGGACAGGGAAAGAGACCCAGTACTTC
>TRBJ2-7|.|TRBV10-3|TRBD2
CAIKERGGVGYEQYF
TGTGCCATCAAGGAGCGGGGGGGCGTAGGCTACGAGCAGTACTTC